The 15 T cell receptor beta chains below come from one sample, sequenced in a study of cytomegalovirus exposure and HLA in healthy donors. PCR primers comprised 60 Vbeta and 13 Jbeta primers. Here immunoSEQ multiplex PCR was the method, and the copy in TCRdb shows in-frame clones only, minus some. The sample carries some 150,000 clones, about 83% recorded once. The source material was PBMCs. These receptors all come from a woman between 40 and 55 years old in good health and CMV-seronegative.

This rearrangement joins TRBV28 to TRBJ2-7, with TRBD1 matching 9 bases. J gave up 4 bases and V 6 bases, and 13 bases lay outside the gene matches. The CDR3 length is 16 residues. Germline loops: CDR1 MDHEN, CDR2 SYDVKM. The CDR3 coding sequence is TGTGCCAGCAGCCCTATCGCTTGGACAGGGGCGTACGAGCAGTACTTC. Translation: CASSPIAWTGAYEQYF.

The chain recombines TRBV11-3 with TRBJ1-1, with D perhaps matching TRBD1 (5 bases). This CDR3 spans 14 amino acids. With 2 bases removed from V and 1 base from J, the gap between germline ends came to 8 bases. Germline loops: CDR1 SGHNT, CDR2 YENEEA. CDR3 coding DNA: TGTGCCAGCAGCTTACGTGACAGGAACACTGAAGCTTTCTTT. This sequence encodes CASSLRDRNTEAFF. Based on the CDR3 plus reference TRBV11-3 and TRBJ1-1, the full variable domain is EAGVVQSPRYKIIEKKQPVAFWCNPISGHNTLYWYLQNLGQGPELLIRYENEEAVDDSQLPKDRFSAERLKGVDSTLKIQPAELGDSAVYLCASSLRDRNTEAFFGQGTRLTVV.

This chain links TRBV7-8 with TRBJ2-2; no reliable D call. V lost 7 bases, J lost 1 base, and 7 bases lay in between. The germline V gene has CDR1 SGHVS and CDR2 FQNEAQ. The CDR3 covers 13 residues. CDR3 residues: CASNQENTGELFF. The CDR3 DNA is TGTGCCAGCAACCAGGAGAACACCGGGGAGCTGTTTTTT.

This chain connects TRBV7-9 to TRBJ2-5, with TRBD1 matching 7 bases. Losses at the gene ends were 1 base for V and 2 bases for J; bases not matched to a gene: 1. Germline-derived CDR1 and CDR2 are SEHNR and FQNEAQ (reference sequence). The CDR3 is 14 residues long. CDR3 loop: CASSLGQGQETQYF. The CDR3 DNA reads as TGTGCCAGCAGCTTAGGACAGGGACAAGAGACCCAGTACTTC.

This chain links TRBV11-3 with TRBJ2-1, with 10 bases identical to TRBD1. J gave up 3 bases and V 1 base, and 3 bases lay outside the gene matches. CDR3 size: 16 residues. Germline CDR1 reads SGHNT; CDR2 reads YENEEA. The CDR3 nucleotides read TGTGCCAGCAGCTTAGTGCGGACAGGGGGCTACAATGAGCAGTTCTTC. It encodes CASSLVRTGGYNEQFF.

V usage is TRBV5-1 and J usage is TRBJ1-4; maybe TRBD1 (5 bases). The V and J ends lost 4 bases and 7 bases respectively, with 17 bases between them. Germline assignment: CDR1 SGHRS and CDR2 YFSETQ. CDR3 length: 15 amino acids. The CDR3: CASSRRAGGPEKLFF. In DNA, the CDR3 is TGCGCCAGCAGCCGTAGGGCGGGGGGTCCTGAAAAACTGTTTTTT.

This clone was picked up one time. The V and J genes are TRBV5-1 and TRBJ2-1; 9 bases match TRBD1. Trimming took 0 bases from V and 8 from J; bases not matched to a gene: 3. Germline V lookup: CDR1 SGHRS, CDR2 YFSETQ. There are 14 residues in the CDR3. CDR3 in DNA: TGCGCCAGCAGCTTGGGGACAGGGGCTGATGAGCAGTTCTTC. Translating it yields CASSLGTGADEQFF.

There are a few counts of this clone. This chain links TRBV6-5 with TRBJ2-1; possible D gene TRBD2, 5 bases. Germline-derived CDR1 and CDR2 are MNHEY and SVGAGI. The CDR3 has 16 residues. Trimming removed 0 bases at V and 2 bases at J, with 11 bases between. In DNA form, the CDR3 reads TGTGCCAGCAGTTACTCCGTGACCGGGGCCTACAATGAGCAGTTCTTC. It codes for CASSYSVTGAYNEQFF.

Note on this clone: An end of the junction differs from the germline gene, which may be a read error. This chain connects TRBV7-9 to TRBJ2-5, with D perhaps TRBD2 (5 bases). This CDR3 comprises 12 residues. The V gene's germline CDR1 is SEHNR and CDR2 FQNEAQ (reference sequence). Here the CDR3 reads CSSSSGLETQYF. The CDR3 DNA follows: TGTTCCAGCAGTTCGGGATTGGAGACCCAGTACTTC.

Only one count was recorded for this clone. The V call is TRBV28, the J call TRBJ1-1; 9 bases line up with TRBD1. The CDR3 has 14 residues. J gave up 4 bases and V 4 bases, and 4 bases lay outside the gene matches. CDR1 and CDR2 from the germline V gene are MDHEN and SYDVKM. As DNA, the CDR3 is TGTGCCAGCAGTTCTGGACAGGGGCCCACTGAAGCTTTCTTT. Translation gives CASSSGQGPTEAFF.

This rearrangement joins TRBV6-1 to TRBJ1-1; no clear D gene. The germline CDR1 and CDR2 sequences are MNHNS and SASEGT. Trimming stripped 8 bases from V and 4 bases from J, with 14 bases between. CDR3 length: 13 amino acids. CDR3 loop: CASESVSGTEAFF. The CDR3 coding sequence is TGTGCCAGCGAATCTGTCTCGGGCACTGAAGCTTTCTTT.

The chain joins TRBV2 to TRBJ1-2; 12 bases map to TRBD1. J was trimmed by 6 bases and V by 5 bases; bases with no gene match: 7. CDR1 SNHLY and CDR2 FYNNEI come from the germline V gene. The CDR3 is 15 amino acids. The CDR3 nucleotides read TGTGCCAGCAGTTCGGGGACAGGGGGCATGGATGGCTACACCTTC. Encoded protein: CASSSGTGGMDGYTF.

This rearrangement joins TRBV7-8 to TRBJ2-7; no definite D call. CDR3 length equals 15 residues. V was clipped by 0 bases and J by 0 bases, with 9 bases between them. Germline loops: CDR1 SGHVS, CDR2 FQNEAQ. This CDR3 reads CASSLAPSSSYEQYF. CDR3 DNA: TGTGCCAGCAGCTTAGCCCCCAGTTCCTCCTACGAGCAGTACTTC.

This clone was counted only a few times. The CDR3 sequence is CASSYFSGQPQHF. The CDR3, as DNA: TGTGCCAGCAGTTACTTCTCGGGTCAGCCCCAGCATTTT. The chain carries TRBV6-5 and TRBJ1-5, with unresolved D. Deletions cut 1 base from V and 6 bases from J, with 7 bases between. The CDR3 runs 13 residues. CDR1 and CDR2 from the germline V gene are MNHEY and SVGAGI.

V is TRBV7-9 and J is TRBJ2-7; weak D call: TRBD1 (6 bases). Germline CDR1 SEHNR, CDR2 FQNEAQ (reference sequence). The ends were cut back, 5 bases at V and 3 bases at J, with 11 bases in the middle. The CDR3 is 13 amino acids. CDR3 bases: TGTGCCAGCAGCCTTGGACAGTACTACGAGCAGTACTTC. Translation: CASSLGQYYEQYF. Complete variable domain (other parts from reference TRBV7-9 and TRBJ2-7): DTGVSQNPRHKITKRGQNVTFRCDPISEHNRLYWYRQTLGQGPEFLTYFQNEAQLEKSRLLSDRFSAERPKGSFSTLEIQRTEQGDSAMYLCASSLGQYYEQYFGPGTRLTVT.